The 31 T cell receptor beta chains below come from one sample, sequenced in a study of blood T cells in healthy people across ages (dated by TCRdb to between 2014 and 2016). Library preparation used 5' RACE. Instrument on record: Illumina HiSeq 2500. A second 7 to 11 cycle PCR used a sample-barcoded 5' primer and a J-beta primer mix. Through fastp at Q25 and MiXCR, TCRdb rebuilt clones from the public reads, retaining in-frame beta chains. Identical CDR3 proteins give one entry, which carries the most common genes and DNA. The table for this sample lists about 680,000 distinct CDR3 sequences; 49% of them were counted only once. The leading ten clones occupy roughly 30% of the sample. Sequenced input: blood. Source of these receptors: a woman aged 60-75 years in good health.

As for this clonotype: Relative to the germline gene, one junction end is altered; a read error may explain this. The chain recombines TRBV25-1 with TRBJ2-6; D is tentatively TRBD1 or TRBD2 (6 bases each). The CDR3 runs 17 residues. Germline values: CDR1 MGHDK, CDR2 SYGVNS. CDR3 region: CTSSESGASSGANILTF. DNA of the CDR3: TGTACCAGCAGTGAATCGGGGGCCTCCTCTGGGGCCAACATCCTGACTTTC.

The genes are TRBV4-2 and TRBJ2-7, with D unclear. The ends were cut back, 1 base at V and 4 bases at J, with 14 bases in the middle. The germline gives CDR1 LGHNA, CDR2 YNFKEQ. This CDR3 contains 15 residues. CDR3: CASSQGFLEPYEQYF. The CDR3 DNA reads TGTGCCAGCAGCCAAGGGTTCTTAGAGCCTTACGAGCAGTACTTC.

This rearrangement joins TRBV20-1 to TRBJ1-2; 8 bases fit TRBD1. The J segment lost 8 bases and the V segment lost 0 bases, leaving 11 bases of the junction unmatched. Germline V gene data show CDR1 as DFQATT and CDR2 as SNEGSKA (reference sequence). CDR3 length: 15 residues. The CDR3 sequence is CSARDPAGGERGYTF. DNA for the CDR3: TGCAGTGCTAGAGATCCTGCAGGGGGCGAGCGGGGCTACACCTTC.

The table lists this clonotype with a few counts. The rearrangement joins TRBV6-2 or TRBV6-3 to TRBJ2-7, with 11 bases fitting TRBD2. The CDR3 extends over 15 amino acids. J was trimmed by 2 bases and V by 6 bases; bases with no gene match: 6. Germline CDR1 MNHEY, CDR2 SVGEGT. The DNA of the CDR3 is TGTGCCAGCAGCCCCCCGGGACTAGCGGCCTACGAGCAGTACTTC. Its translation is CASSPPGLAAYEQYF.

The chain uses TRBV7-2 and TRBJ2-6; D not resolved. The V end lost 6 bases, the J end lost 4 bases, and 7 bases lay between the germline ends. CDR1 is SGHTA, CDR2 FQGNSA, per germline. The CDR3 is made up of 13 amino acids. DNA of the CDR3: TGTGCCAGCAGTTCCATGGGGGCCAACGTCCTGACTTTC. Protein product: CASSSMGANVLTF. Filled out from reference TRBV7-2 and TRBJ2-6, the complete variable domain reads GAGVSQSPSNKVTEKGKDVELRCDPISGHTALYWYRQSLGQGLEFLIYFQGNSAPDKSGLPSDRFSAERTGGSVSTLTIQRTQQEDSAVYLCASSSMGANVLTFGAGSRLTVL.

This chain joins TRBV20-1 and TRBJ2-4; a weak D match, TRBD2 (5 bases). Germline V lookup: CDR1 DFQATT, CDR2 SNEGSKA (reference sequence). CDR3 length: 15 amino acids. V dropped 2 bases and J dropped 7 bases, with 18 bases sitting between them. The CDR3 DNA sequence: TGCAGTGCTAGATATGTAAGCGGCGATCCCAACATTCAGTACTTC. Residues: CSARYVSGDPNIQYF.

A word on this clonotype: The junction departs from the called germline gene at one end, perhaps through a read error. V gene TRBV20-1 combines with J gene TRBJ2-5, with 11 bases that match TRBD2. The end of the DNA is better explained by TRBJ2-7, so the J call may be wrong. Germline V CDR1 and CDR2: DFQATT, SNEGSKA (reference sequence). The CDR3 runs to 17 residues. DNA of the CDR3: TGCAGTACTAGAGATCCCAATAGCGGGAGGGCGGGGAACGAGCAGTACTTC. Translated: CSTRDPNSGRAGNEQYF.

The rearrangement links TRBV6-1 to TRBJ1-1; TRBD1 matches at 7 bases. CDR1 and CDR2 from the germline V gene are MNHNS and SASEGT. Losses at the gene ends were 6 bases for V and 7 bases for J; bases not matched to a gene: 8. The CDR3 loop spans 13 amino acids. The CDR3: CASREGAIGEAFF. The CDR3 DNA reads TGTGCCAGCAGGGAGGGGGCGATTGGTGAAGCTTTCTTT.

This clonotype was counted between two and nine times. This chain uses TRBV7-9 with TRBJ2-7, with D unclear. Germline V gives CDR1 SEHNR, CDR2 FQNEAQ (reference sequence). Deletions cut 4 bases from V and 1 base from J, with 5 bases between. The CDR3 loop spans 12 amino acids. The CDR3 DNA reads TGTGCCAGCAGCTGGGTGTCCTACGAGCAGTACTTC. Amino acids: CASSWVSYEQYF.

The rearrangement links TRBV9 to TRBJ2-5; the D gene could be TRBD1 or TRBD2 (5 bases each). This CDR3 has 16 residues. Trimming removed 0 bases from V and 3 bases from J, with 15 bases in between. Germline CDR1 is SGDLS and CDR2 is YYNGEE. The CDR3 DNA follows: TGTGCCAGCAGCGTAGGGCCCAACGGGGCCAAAGAGACCCAGTACTTC. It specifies CASSVGPNGAKETQYF.

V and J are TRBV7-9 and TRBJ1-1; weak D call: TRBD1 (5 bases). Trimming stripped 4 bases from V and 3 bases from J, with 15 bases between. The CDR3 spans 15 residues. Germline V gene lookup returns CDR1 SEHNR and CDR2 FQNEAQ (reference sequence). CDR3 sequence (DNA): TGTGCCAGCAGCTCCGGCCTCCGGGGGGACACTGAAGCTTTCTTT. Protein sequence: CASSSGLRGDTEAFF.

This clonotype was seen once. The CDR3 sequence is CASSYEPPTQYF. CDR3 in DNA: TGTGCCAGCAGTTACGAACCGCCGACCCAGTACTTC. The chain employs TRBV6-2 or TRBV6-3 and TRBJ2-5; D is undetermined. The CDR3 totals 12 residues. V was trimmed by 2 bases and J by 7 bases, leaving 8 bases between them. The V gene's germline CDR1 is MNHEY and CDR2 SVGEGT.

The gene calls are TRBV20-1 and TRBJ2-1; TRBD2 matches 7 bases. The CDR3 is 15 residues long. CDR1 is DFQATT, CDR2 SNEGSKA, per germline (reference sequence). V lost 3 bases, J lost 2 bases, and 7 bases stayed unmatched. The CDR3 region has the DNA TGCAGTGCTAGTGGACTAGTCAGCCCCTACAATGAGCAGTTCTTC. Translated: CSASGLVSPYNEQFF.

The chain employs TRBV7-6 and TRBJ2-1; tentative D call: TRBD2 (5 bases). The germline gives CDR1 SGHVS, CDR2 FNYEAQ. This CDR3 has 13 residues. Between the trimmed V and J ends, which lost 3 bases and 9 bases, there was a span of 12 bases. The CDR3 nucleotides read TGTGCCAGCAGCTTGGACTTAATCGGTGAGCAGTTCTTC. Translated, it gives CASSLDLIGEQFF.

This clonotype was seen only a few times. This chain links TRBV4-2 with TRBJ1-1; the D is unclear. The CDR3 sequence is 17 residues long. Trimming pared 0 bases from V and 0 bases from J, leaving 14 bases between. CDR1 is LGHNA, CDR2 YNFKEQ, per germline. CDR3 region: CASSQESSLAMNTEAFF. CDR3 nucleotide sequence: TGTGCCAGCAGCCAAGAATCGAGTTTAGCTATGAACACTGAAGCTTTCTTT.

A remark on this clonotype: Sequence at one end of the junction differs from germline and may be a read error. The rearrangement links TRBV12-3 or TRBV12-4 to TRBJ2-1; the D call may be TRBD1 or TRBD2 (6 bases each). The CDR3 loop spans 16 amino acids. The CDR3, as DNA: TGTGCCAGCAGTCTAGGTTTGAGGGGGGCCTACAATGAGCGGTTCTTC. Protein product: CASSLGLRGAYNERFF.

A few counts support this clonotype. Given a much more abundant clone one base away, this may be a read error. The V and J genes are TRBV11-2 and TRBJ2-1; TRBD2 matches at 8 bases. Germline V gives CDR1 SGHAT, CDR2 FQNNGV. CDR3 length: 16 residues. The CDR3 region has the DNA TGTACCAGCAGCTTCGTTTCGGGAGGGAGAGGGGATGAGCAGTTCTTC. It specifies CTSSFVSGGRGDEQFF.

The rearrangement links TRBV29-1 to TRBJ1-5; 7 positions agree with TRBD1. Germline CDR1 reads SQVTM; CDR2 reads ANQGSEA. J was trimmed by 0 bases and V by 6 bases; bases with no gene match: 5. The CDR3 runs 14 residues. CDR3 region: CSVQTGYSNQPQHF. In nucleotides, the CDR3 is TGCAGCGTACAGACAGGGTATAGCAATCAGCCCCAGCATTTT.

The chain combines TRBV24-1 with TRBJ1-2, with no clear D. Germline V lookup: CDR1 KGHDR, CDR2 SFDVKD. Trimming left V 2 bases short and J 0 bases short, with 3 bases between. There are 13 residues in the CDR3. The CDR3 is CATSDSTNYGYTF. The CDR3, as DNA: TGTGCCACCAGTGATTCTACTAACTATGGCTACACCTTC.

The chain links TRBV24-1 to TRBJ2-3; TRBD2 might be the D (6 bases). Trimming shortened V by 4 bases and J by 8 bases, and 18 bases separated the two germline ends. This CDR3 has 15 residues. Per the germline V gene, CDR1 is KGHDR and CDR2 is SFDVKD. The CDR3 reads CATSDGGAVRGTQYF. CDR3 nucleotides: TGTGCCACCAGTGACGGGGGAGCCGTCCGAGGTACGCAGTATTTT.

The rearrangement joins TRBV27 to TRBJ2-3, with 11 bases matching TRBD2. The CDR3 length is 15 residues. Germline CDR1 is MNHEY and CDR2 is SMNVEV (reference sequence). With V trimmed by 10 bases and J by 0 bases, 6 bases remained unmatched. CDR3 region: CATKLAGASTDTQYF. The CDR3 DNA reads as TGTGCCACGAAACTAGCGGGGGCTAGCACAGATACGCAGTATTTT.

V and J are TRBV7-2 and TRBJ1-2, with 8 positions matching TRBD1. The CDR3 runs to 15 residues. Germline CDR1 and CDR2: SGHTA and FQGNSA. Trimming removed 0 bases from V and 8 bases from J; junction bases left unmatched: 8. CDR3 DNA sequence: TGTGCCAGCAGCTTAGCGCAGGGGGCTTCTCGGGGCTACACCTTC. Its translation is CASSLAQGASRGYTF.

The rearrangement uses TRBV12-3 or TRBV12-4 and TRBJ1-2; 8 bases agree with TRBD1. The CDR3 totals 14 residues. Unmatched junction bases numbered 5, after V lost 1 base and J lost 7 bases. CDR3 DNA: TGTGCCAGCAGTTTAGTGGGACAGGTCGGTGGCTACACCTTC. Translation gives CASSLVGQVGGYTF.

CDR3 in DNA: TGCAGTGCTAGAGATCTCAGCGGCGGGAGGACCCAGTACTTC. It encodes CSARDLSGGRTQYF. V usage is TRBV20-1 and J usage is TRBJ2-5; 7 bases agree with TRBD2. There are 14 residues in the CDR3. Germline V gene data show CDR1 as DFQATT and CDR2 as SNEGSKA (reference sequence). The junction had 8 bases not matched to a gene; V was cut back by 0 bases and J by 7 bases.

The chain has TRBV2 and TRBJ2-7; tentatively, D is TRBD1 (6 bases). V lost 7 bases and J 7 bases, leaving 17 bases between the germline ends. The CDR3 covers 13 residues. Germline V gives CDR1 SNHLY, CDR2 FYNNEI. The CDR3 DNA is TGTGCCAGCACCCAGGGGCAGGGTGGTGAGCAGTACTTC. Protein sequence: CASTQGQGGEQYF.

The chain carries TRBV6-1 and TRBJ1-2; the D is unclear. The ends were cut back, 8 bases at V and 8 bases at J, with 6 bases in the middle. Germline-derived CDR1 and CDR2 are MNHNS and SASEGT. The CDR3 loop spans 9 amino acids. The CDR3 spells CASSEGYTF. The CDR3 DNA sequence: TGTGCCAGCTCCGAGGGCTACACCTTC.

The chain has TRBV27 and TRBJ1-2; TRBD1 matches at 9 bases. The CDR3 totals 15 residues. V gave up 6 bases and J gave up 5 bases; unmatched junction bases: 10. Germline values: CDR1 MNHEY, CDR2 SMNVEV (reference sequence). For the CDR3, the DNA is TGTGCCAGCAGCAATACCCCCGGGACAGGGTATGGCTACACCTTC. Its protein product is CASSNTPGTGYGYTF.

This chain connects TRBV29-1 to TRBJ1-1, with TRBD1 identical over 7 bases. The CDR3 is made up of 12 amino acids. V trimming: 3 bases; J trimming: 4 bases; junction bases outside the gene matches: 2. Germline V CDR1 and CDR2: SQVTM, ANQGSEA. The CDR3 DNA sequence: TGCAGCGTTGAGAAGGGGGCCACTGAAGCTTTCTTT. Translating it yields CSVEKGATEAFF.

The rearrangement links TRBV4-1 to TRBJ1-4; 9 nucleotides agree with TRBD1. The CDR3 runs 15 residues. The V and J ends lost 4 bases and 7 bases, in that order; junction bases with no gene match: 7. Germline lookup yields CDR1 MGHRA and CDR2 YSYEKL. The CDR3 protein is CASSRTGTGSEKLFF. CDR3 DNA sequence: TGCGCCAGCAGCCGAACCGGGACAGGGAGTGAAAAACTGTTTTTT.

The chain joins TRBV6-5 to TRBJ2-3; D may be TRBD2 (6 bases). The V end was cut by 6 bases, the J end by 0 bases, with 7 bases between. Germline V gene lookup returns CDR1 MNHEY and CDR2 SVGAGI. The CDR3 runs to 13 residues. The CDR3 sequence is CASRGLSTDTQYF. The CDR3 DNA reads TGTGCCAGCAGGGGACTGAGCACAGATACGCAGTATTTT.

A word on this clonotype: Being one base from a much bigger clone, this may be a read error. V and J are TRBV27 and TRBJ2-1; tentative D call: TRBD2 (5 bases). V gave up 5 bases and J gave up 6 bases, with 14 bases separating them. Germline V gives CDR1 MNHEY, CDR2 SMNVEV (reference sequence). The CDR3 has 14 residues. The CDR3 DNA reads TGTGCCAGCAGTCCAAGCGGTGGAGTCAATGAGCAGTTCTTC. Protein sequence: CASSPSGGVNEQFF.